This entry lists 14 T cell receptor beta chains sequenced from one sample in a study of lymphopenia after photon versus proton radiotherapy. Generated by immunoSEQ multiplex PCR, the TCRdb table keeps only in-frame clones and is missing some. The sample carries 15,000 to 20,000 clones, around 84% recorded once. Sequencing used peripheral blood, obtained from a patient treated with proton-based radiotherapy. The receptors derive from a man aged 65-85 years with pancreatic cancer.

As DNA, the CDR3 is TGTGCCAGCAGAACAGTGGGGGTAACTAATGAAAAACTGTTTTTT. Residues: CASRTVGVTNEKLFF. The chain recombines TRBV6-6 with TRBJ1-4; a possible D gene is TRBD1 (5 bases). The CDR3 is made up of 15 amino acids. Trimming left V 6 bases short and J 1 base short, with 12 bases between. The V gene's germline CDR1 is MNHNY and CDR2 SVGAGI (reference sequence).

The genes are TRBV2 and TRBJ1-5; 8 bases are shared with TRBD1. The germline gives CDR1 SNHLY, CDR2 FYNNEI. V lost 8 bases, J lost 0 bases, and 3 bases stayed unmatched. The CDR3 is 14 residues long. Here the CDR3 reads CASRGQVSNQPQHF. The CDR3 nucleotides are TGTGCCAGCCGGGGACAGGTTAGCAATCAGCCCCAGCATTTT.

The rearrangement joins TRBV19 to TRBJ1-5, with D maybe TRBD1 (5 bases). The CDR3 runs to 13 residues. Per the germline V gene, CDR1 is LNHDA and CDR2 is SQIVND (reference sequence). V dropped 7 bases and J dropped 4 bases, with 11 bases sitting between them. The CDR3 DNA reads TGTGCCAGTAATGGGGGGTTGAATCAGCCCCAGCATTTT. Translating it yields CASNGGLNQPQHF.

V gene TRBV10-3 combines with J gene TRBJ2-1; 7 nucleotides match TRBD2. Trimming cost V 4 bases and J 3 bases; bases outside gene matches: 6. Germline V gene sequence: CDR1 ENHRY, CDR2 SYGVKD. CDR3 size: 15 residues. The CDR3 spells CAISAAGPYYNEQFF. The CDR3, as DNA: TGTGCCATCAGTGCAGCGGGACCCTACTACAATGAGCAGTTCTTC.

J is TRBJ1-1 and V is TRBV11-2; no reliable D call. Trimming removed 1 base at V and 1 base at J, with 19 bases between. The CDR3 is 18 amino acids. Per the germline V gene, CDR1 is SGHAT and CDR2 is FQNNGV. In nucleotides, the CDR3 is TGTGCCAGCAGCTTAGTAGGTCCAGGATTGGGCCGGAACACTGAAGCTTTCTTT. Amino acid sequence: CASSLVGPGLGRNTEAFF.

This chain connects TRBV20-1 to TRBJ2-1; D gene unclear. The V gene lost 4 bases and the J gene lost 9 bases, with 7 bases spanning the gap. The length of the CDR3 is 10 residues. In germline, CDR1 is DFQATT, CDR2 SNEGSKA (reference sequence). The CDR3 bases are TGCAGTGCTAATACCCGTGAGCAGTTCTTC. Translated: CSANTREQFF.

The chain joins TRBV5-4 to TRBJ2-1; 12 bases fit TRBD2. The V gene end was trimmed by 3 bases and the J gene end by 1 base; junction bases not matched to a gene: 11. In germline, CDR1 is SGHNT, CDR2 YYREEE (reference sequence). CDR3 size: 19 residues. The CDR3 DNA reads TGTGCCAGCAGCTGGCCCGGGACTAGCGGGTCCTATTCCTACAATGAGCAGTTCTTC. Translating gives CASSWPGTSGSYSYNEQFF.

V and J are TRBV2 and TRBJ2-7, with 7 bases matching TRBD2. With 2 bases clipped from V and 5 bases from J, the junction kept 9 bases outside the gene matches. The CDR3 consists of 15 residues. The germline gives CDR1 SNHLY, CDR2 FYNNEI. CDR3 nucleotide sequence: TGTGCCAGCAGTGAATACCCCAGGGCGGGGGACGAGCAGTACTTC. The encoded protein is CASSEYPRAGDEQYF.

V gene TRBV7-8 combines with J gene TRBJ2-2; the match to TRBD2 covers 9 bases. CDR3 length equals 17 residues. The germline gives CDR1 SGHVS, CDR2 FQNEAQ. After removal of 1 base from V and 5 bases from J, the junction contained 8 bases not matched to a gene. CDR3 nucleotides: TGTGCCAGCAGCTTAGTAGGTAGCGGGAGTTATACCGGGGAGCTGTTTTTT. Translation: CASSLVGSGSYTGELFF.

The genes are TRBV11-3 and TRBJ1-1, with D possibly being TRBD1 (5 bases). The CDR3 extends over 13 amino acids. Germline V gives CDR1 SGHNT, CDR2 YENEEA. The germline V and J ends were trimmed by 5 bases and 2 bases, with 9 bases remaining between them. The CDR3, as DNA: TGTGCCAGCAGCCGCCGGGACAACACTGAAGCTTTCTTT. Protein product: CASSRRDNTEAFF. Complete variable domain (other parts from reference TRBV11-3 and TRBJ1-1): EAGVVQSPRYKIIEKKQPVAFWCNPISGHNTLYWYLQNLGQGPELLIRYENEEAVDDSQLPKDRFSAERLKGVDSTLKIQPAELGDSAVYLCASSRRDNTEAFFGQGTRLTVV.

The chain has TRBV5-1 and TRBJ2-2; TRBD2 might be the D (6 bases). Germline CDR1 is SGHRS and CDR2 is YFSETQ. The CDR3 is 16 residues long. V was trimmed by 2 bases and J by 3 bases, leaving 14 bases between them. The CDR3 protein is CASSFGGSSDTGELFF. The CDR3 DNA follows: TGCGCCAGCAGCTTTGGCGGCTCTAGCGACACCGGGGAGCTGTTTTTT.

The chain is built from TRBV19 and TRBJ2-5; 9 bases align to TRBD1. Germline V CDR1 and CDR2: LNHDA, SQIVND (reference sequence). The V and J ends lost 6 bases and 5 bases, in that order; junction bases with no gene match: 7. CDR3 length: 14 residues. The CDR3 reads CASRDRGSVETQYF. Here the CDR3 DNA reads TGTGCCAGTAGGGACAGGGGAAGTGTGGAGACCCAGTACTTC. The full variable domain, its missing parts supplied by reference TRBV19 and TRBJ2-5, is DGGITQSPKYLFRKEGQNVTLSCEQNLNHDAMYWYRQDPGQGLRLIYYSQIVNDFQKGDIAEGYSVSREKKESFPLTVTSAQKNPTAFYLCASRDRGSVETQYFGPGTRLLVL.

This clone was counted only a few times. The chain combines TRBV11-2 with TRBJ1-2; D ambiguous. Trimming stripped 2 bases from V and 4 bases from J, with 8 bases between. Per germline, CDR1 SGHAT and CDR2 FQNNGV. The CDR3 is 13 amino acids. CDR3 in amino acids: CASSLRQVYGYTF. Here the CDR3 DNA reads TGTGCCAGCAGCTTAAGACAAGTCTATGGCTACACCTTC.

This rearrangement joins TRBV7-9 to TRBJ2-1, with D unresolved. CDR1 is SEHNR, CDR2 FQNEAQ, per germline (reference sequence). Deletions cut 5 bases from V and 0 bases from J, with 11 bases between. This CDR3 has 15 amino acids. The CDR3 here is CASSRPADSYNEQFF. The CDR3 DNA follows: TGTGCCAGCAGCCGCCCGGCGGACTCCTACAATGAGCAGTTCTTC. The variable domain in full, completed from reference TRBV7-9 and TRBJ2-1, reads DTGVSQNPRHKITKRGQNVTFRCDPISEHNRLYWYRQTLGQGPEFLTYFQNEAQLEKSRLLSDRFSAERPKGSFSTLEIQRTEQGDSAMYLCASSRPADSYNEQFFGPGTRLTVL.